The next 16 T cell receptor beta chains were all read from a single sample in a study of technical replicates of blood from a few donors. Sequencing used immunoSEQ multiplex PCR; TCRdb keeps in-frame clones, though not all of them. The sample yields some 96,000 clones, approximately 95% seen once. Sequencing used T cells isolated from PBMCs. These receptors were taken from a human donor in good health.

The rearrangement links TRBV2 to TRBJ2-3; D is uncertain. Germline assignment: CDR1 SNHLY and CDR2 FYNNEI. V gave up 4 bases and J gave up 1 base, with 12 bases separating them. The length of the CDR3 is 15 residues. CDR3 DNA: TGTGCCAGCAGTGTAACGGCCCGGGGCACAGATACGCAGTATTTT. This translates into CASSVTARGTDTQYF. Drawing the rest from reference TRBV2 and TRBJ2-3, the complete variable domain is EPEVTQTPSHQVTQMGQEVILRCVPISNHLYFYWYRQILGQKVEFLVSFYNNEISEKSEIFDDQFSVERPDGSNFTLKIRSTKLEDSAMYFCASSVTARGTDTQYFGPGTRLTVL.

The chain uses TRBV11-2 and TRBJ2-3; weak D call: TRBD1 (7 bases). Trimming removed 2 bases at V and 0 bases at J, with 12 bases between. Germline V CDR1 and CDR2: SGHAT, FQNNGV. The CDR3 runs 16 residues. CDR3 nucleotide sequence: TGTGCCAGCAGCTTAAAGACAGGGACTAGCACAGATACGCAGTATTTT. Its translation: CASSLKTGTSTDTQYF.

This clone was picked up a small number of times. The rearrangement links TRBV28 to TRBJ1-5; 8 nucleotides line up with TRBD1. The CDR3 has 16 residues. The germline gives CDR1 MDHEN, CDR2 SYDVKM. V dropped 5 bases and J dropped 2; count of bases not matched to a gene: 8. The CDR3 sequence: CASSRDRGTGNQPQHF. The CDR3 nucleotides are TGTGCCAGCAGTCGAGACAGGGGCACCGGCAATCAGCCCCAGCATTTT.

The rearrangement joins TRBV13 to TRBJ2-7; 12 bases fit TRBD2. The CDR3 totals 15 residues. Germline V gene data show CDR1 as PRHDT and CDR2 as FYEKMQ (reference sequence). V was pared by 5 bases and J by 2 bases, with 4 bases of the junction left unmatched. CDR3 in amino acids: CASSLGTSGPYEQYF. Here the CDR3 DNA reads TGTGCCAGCAGCCTGGGGACTAGCGGGCCCTACGAGCAGTACTTC.

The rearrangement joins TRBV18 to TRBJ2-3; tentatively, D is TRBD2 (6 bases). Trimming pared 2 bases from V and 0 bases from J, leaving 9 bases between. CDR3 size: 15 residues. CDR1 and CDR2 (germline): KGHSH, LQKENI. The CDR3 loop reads CASSPKGTSTDTQYF. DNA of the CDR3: TGTGCCAGCTCACCAAAAGGGACTAGCACAGATACGCAGTATTTT.

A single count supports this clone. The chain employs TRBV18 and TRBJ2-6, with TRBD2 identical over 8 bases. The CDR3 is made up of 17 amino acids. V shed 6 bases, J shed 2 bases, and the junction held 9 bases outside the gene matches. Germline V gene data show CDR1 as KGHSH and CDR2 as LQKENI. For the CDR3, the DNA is TGTGCCAGCTCTCCCCGGGAGGGCGGGACTGGGGCCAACGTCCTGACTTTC. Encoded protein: CASSPREGGTGANVLTF.

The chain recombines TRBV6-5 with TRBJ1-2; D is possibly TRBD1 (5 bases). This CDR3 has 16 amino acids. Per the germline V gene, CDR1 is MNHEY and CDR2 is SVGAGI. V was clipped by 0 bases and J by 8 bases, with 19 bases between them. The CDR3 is CASSYSPTGGTGGYTF. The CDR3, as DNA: TGTGCCAGCAGTTACTCGCCCACGGGGGGGACGGGAGGCTACACCTTC.

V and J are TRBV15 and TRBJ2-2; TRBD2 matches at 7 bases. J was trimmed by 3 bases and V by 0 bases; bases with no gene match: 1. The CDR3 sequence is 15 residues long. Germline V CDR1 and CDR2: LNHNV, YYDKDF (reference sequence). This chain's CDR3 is CATSRDGRDTGELFF. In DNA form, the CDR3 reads TGTGCCACCAGCAGAGATGGGAGGGACACCGGGGAGCTGTTTTTT.

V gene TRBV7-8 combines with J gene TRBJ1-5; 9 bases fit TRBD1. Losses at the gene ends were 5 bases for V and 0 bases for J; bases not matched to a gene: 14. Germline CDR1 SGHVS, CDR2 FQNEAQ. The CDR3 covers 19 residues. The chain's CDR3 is CASSLRGTGSGYSNQPQHF. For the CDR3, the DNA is TGTGCCAGCAGCCTGAGGGGGACAGGGTCAGGGTATAGCAATCAGCCCCAGCATTTT.

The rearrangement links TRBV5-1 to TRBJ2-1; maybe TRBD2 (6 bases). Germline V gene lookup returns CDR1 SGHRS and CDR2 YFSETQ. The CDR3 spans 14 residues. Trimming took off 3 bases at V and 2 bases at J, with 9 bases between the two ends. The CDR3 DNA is TGCGCCAGCAGCTATCTAGCGACCTACAATGAGCAGTTCTTC. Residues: CASSYLATYNEQFF.

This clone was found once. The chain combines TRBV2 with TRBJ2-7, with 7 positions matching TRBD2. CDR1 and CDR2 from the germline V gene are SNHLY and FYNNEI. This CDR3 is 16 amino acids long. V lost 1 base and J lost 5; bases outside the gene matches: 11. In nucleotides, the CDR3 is TGTGCCAGCAGTGAAGGGGAGGGCGCGGGGGTCCACGAGCAGTACTTC. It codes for CASSEGEGAGVHEQYF.

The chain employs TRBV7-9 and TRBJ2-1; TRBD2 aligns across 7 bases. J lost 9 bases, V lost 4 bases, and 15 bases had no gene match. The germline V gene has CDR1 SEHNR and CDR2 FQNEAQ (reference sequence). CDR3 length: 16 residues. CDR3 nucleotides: TGTGCCAGCAGCTCACGCCGGGGCGGGAGAGGGCCTGAGCAGTTCTTC. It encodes CASSSRRGGRGPEQFF.

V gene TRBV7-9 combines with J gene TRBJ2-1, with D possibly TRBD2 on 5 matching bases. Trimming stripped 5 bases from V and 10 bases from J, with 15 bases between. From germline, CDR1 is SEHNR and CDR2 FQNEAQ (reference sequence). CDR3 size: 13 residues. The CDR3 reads CASSDYSPPEQFF. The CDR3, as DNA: TGTGCCAGCAGCGACTACTCGCCCCCGGAGCAGTTCTTC.

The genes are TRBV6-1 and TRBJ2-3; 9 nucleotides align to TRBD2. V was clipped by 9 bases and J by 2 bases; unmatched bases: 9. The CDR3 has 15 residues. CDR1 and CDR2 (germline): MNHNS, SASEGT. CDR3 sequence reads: CARGGLAGFTDTQYF. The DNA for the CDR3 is TGTGCCAGGGGGGGGCTAGCGGGGTTCACAGATACGCAGTATTTT.

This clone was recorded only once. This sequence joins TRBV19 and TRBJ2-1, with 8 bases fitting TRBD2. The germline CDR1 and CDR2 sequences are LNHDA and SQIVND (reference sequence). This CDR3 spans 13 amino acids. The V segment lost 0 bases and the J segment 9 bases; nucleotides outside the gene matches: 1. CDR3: CASSIDGGGEQFF. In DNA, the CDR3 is TGTGCCAGTAGTATAGACGGGGGGGGTGAGCAGTTCTTC.

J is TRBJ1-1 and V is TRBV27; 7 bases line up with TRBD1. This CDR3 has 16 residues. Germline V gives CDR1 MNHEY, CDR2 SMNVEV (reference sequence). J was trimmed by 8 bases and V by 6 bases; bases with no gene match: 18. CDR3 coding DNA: TGTGCCAGCAGCCCCCAAGACAGGGTGGGTCGGGAAGAAGCTTTCTTT. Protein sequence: CASSPQDRVGREEAFF.